This T cell receptor beta chain appears in the sequencing data of a study of T-cell memory formation after mild COVID-19. Study summary: Largely donor-specific sequence clusters came from a couple of donors.

General observations from the study: Some responding clones appeared in pre-infection memory, suggesting cross-reactive memory joined. Those CD4+ clones that contracted were mainly in CM and EM (CD8+ ones in EMRA).

CDR1 and CDR2 from the germline V gene are SGHNT and YENEEA. V was clipped by 5 bases and J by 6 bases; unmatched bases: 11. The CDR3 spans 16 residues. In the case of this clonotype: What it recognizes is unknown.

5'RACE primed from the constant segment yielded TCR alpha and TCR beta cDNA libraries bearing sample barcodes and UMIs. TCRdb passed the 5' RACE reads through MiXCR, listing each CDR3 protein once. The sample yields 160,000 or so distinct CDR3 sequences, roughly a third seen once. The chain recombines TRBV11-3 with TRBJ2-2; TRBD1 matches 8 bases. The source material was PBMCs or a T cell subset sorted from them (not recorded which). The sequence was obtained from an adult woman who had mild COVID-19 (a few samples of this study predate the infection). Cell type and time point are not known. CDR3 DNA sequence: TGTGCCAGCAGCCAAGGACAGGGCTATCTTTCCGGGGAGCTGTTTTTT. Translation: CASSQGQGYLSGELFF. Using reference TRBV11-3 and TRBJ2-2 for the parts outside the CDR3, the full variable domain is EAGVVQSPRYKIIEKKQPVAFWCNPISGHNTLYWYLQNLGQGPELLIRYENEEAVDDSQLPKDRFSAERLKGVDSTLKIQPAELGDSAVYLCASSQGQGYLSGELFFGEGSRLTVL.